This T cell receptor beta chain stems from a study of cytomegalovirus exposure and HLA in healthy donors (dated by TCRdb to about 2017). Notes on the research overall: An earlier analysis of approximately 640 of the donors reported 250 to 350 Gb of sequence data and some 120 million unique TCR beta sequences from approximately 180 million T cells. About 310 gigabases of sequencing data and around 87 million unique TCR sequences were included in an early release covering 550 to 800 HLA-typed donors. Among the approximately 400 genotyped donors, approximately 81% belonged to the genetic ancestry cluster associated with self-reported Caucasian donors. The study was designed to test whether signatures of past pathogen exposure could be identified by cataloging public T cell receptors. The T cell repertoires of several hundred subjects were profiled by immunosequencing and related to cytomegalovirus serostatus. A separate validation cohort of 100 to 150 different subjects was used in addition to the roughly 620-subject first cohort. The study combined high-throughput TCR immunosequencing, statistical association of individual TCRs with disease status, and machine learning to predict cytomegalovirus infection status. A later analysis re-examined previously published TCR beta repertoires from several hundred donors and added high-resolution HLA genotyping to investigate patterns of TCR occurrence. The later analysis used no new phenotypic data to find candidate immune exposures, relying instead on TCR beta sequences and their occurrence across donors. An earlier analysis of 587 of the donors used high-throughput TCR beta sequencing to judge whether each TCR beta V gene segment behaved as functional or pseudogenic. Alongside the repertoire data, information on donor age, sex, ethnicity and CMV serostatus was compiled. A later genetic analysis took genome-wide SNP genotypes for 398 of the 666 donors and used that subset as a discovery cohort. Every repertoire in the discovery cohort had been generated on one and the same sequencing platform. Class I and class II HLA loci were covered by the typing at four-digit resolution. Typing coverage differed by locus: A, B, C, DRB1 and DQB1 were typed in about 620-630 donors, DQA1 in 500 to 550, DPA1 in 600 to 610, and DPB1 in around 490. Four to six DR-DQ haplotypes were handled as single units for association and clustering, since linkage in the cohort was strong. On average, 235,054 unique TCR beta nucleotide sequences were sequenced per donor among about 400 genotyped donors of the cohort, with 15% to 20% of those sequences being non-productive. Points the paper makes about the study in general: A group of highly shared sequence variants was considered likely to be a technical artifact of the sequencing pipeline. In a later genetic analysis, fewer N-insertions in productive TCRs were reported among donors in an Asian-associated ancestry cluster than the roughly 670-donor mean. Roughly uniform sequencing depth across donors was assumed in presence/absence analyses, although this assumption may not hold. It was suggested by the authors that the approach could potentially be generalized to other disease states and immunological phenotypes. Correlated functional status among segregating V segments might be attributable to linkage disequilibrium, but an unknown experimental factor could not be ruled out. In the study, approximately 160 TCR beta chains were listed as associated with cytomegalovirus. The classifier was reported to diagnose cytomegalovirus status with high specificity and sensitivity in both the original and validation cohorts. According to a later analysis, TCR association rates differed among HLA loci, with DRB1 alleles showing the most associated TCRs and HLA-C alleles showing the fewest. Some IMGT-functional V segments, including TRBV6-2 and TRBV6-3, could not be distinguished by the 87-base-pair reads and were therefore excluded. Because HLA typing was unavailable for some donors at each locus, only the typed subset was used in association tests. A later analysis associated 17,000 or so TCR beta sequences with specific HLA alleles at a false discovery rate of 0.05. An earlier analysis of approximately 540 of the donors showed that most TCR beta V segments appeared in productive rearrangements either about 87% or about 30% of the time, which broadly matched IMGT annotations. Most TCR sequences were seen in very few donors, while some public TCRs were found in many individuals. In a later analysis, HLA-associated TCR beta chains were found to be more clonally expanded and to have lower generation probabilities than equally common non-associated chains. According to a later analysis, most CMV-associated TCR beta chains appeared to be HLA-restricted, and the HLA associations seemed to be driven largely by CMV exposure. In vitro tests confirmed that a few of the cytomegalovirus-associated TCR beta chains recognize cytomegalovirus antigens. In this cohort, only TCR beta chains were sequenced, and detectable features were limited by the absence of alpha or paired-chain data. A further reported finding was that TCR beta sequences accurately predicted the HLA-A and HLA-B alleles for most subjects in the first cohort. The earlier analysis of 587 of the donors excluded some 16 rarely observed V segments, including chromosome 9 orphons, because counts were too low. Strong co-occurrence of HLA alleles, especially DR and DQ, made assigning TCR associations to individual alleles difficult. Several of the top co-occurrence clusters appeared to be linked to parvovirus B19, influenza, CMV and Epstein-Barr virus, according to a later analysis. For the cohort, immune exposure information was limited to CMV serostatus. A later genetic analysis associated a missense DCLRE1C variant with V-gene and J-gene trimming of TCR beta chains, and an independent cohort replicated the association.

In regard to this clone: It has no known antigen specificity.

The V end loses 4 bases and the J end loses 5 bases, and a stretch of 21 bases separates them. The CDR3 covers 16 residues, taking in both the cysteine and the phenylalanine. CDR3 DNA only is kept here, 48 bases in frame from base 1. In the germline V gene, CDR1 corresponds to SGHDN and CDR2 to FVKESK. Receptor libraries were prepared by the immunoSEQ multiplex PCR assay. For the multiplex PCR, a mixture combining 60 forward primers for TCR Vbeta segments and 13 reverse primers for TCR Jbeta segments was used. The CDR3 region of rearranged TCR beta genes was amplified from genomic DNA by a multiplex PCR assay. The Illumina HiSeq System was used to sequence the amplified TCR beta libraries as 87-base-pair reads. Under the source paper's analysis protocol: Across the roughly 600 repertoires, a later analysis counted 78 million or so unique TCR beta chains, 9 million to 14 million of which were shared by at least two donors. A nearest-neighbor algorithm error-corrected the raw reads and collapsed the reads into unique sequences, merging closely related sequences to remove PCR and sequencing errors. V, D and J gene segments were assigned by aligning CDR3 sequences to IMGT reference sequences. For a sequence to be retained, a match of at least six nucleotides to both a V gene segment and a J gene segment was required. Rearrangements were called productive when the CDR3 lacked stop codons and stayed in frame with V and J; all others were non-productive. CDR3 was defined by IMGT convention, running from the second conserved V-encoded cysteine to the conserved J-encoded phenylalanine. Sequences without an unambiguous match to a single V gene segment were excluded from the earlier analysis of approximately 560 of the donors. An earlier analysis of some 500 of the donors classified V segments as functional when productive rearrangements were above 56.7% and as segregating when the standard deviation between donors was above 5%. A statistical classification framework was built for diagnosing cytomegalovirus status from the catalog of TCR beta chain sequences. A later analysis assigned V and J genes by comparing TCR nucleotide sequences with IMGT/GENE-DB human TR gene sequences. In a later analysis, CDR3 sequences and most-parsimonious VDJ recombination scenarios were assigned using the TCRdist pipeline. A later analysis defined each TCR beta chain by its CDR3 amino acid sequence plus V-gene family, and excluded reads lacking a unique V-gene family. In a later analysis, fewer than 650 highly shared, low-generation-probability nucleotide sequences were removed to address suspected cross-contamination and a sequencing artifact. A later analysis calculated a clonal expansion index for each public chain from normalized within-repertoire ranks of inferred template counts. In a later analysis, generation probabilities were computed using a VDJ recombination model fitted to out-of-frame rearrangements, and the results were checked against IGoR. In a later analysis, hypergeometric tests were used to score TCR-TCR, TCR-HLA and TCR-CMV co-occurrence, with a repertoire-size bias correction applied to TCR pairs. A later analysis estimated false discovery rates by permuting HLA or CMV assignments 20 times. A later analysis grouped co-occurring TCRs with DBSCAN, adding TCRdist sequence similarity when clustering within HLA-allele-positive subsets. Co-occurrence clustering excluded repertoires with fewer than 30,000 or more than 120,000 public chains, plus five with anomalous nucleotide sharing. Imported from immuneACCESS, the table was reduced by TCRdb to in-frame sequences with V and J called. These copies leave out some clones; in studies compared against another copy, an unresolved V gene accounts for under half, and the cause of the remainder is not known. V and J calls and clone size come straight from that table; D and trimming were deduced from the DNA. The sample table records 63,000 or so clones. The top ten constitute more than 15% of the sample.

The cohort was made up of about 610 healthy bone marrow donors. Cohort members were all nominally healthy when sampled, although unrecorded immune exposures were likely present. The donor was CMV seronegative and was included in the group of several hundred seronegative cohort members. A peripheral blood sample was provided by each donor, and peripheral blood mononuclear cells were used for TCR beta sequencing. Genomic DNA extraction from the blood cell samples was performed with the Qiagen DNeasy Blood Extraction Kit. The chain employs TRBV14 and TRBJ2-7; TRBD1 is perhaps the D gene, given 6 matching bases. The origin of this receptor is a boy aged 5 to 17 in good health and CMV-seronegative. The sequenced sample consisted of PBMCs. The DNA sequence is TGTGCCAGCAGCCGTACTAGGGCAGGGGTGAGGAACGAGCAGTACTTC. Translated, it reads CASSRTRAGVRNEQYF.